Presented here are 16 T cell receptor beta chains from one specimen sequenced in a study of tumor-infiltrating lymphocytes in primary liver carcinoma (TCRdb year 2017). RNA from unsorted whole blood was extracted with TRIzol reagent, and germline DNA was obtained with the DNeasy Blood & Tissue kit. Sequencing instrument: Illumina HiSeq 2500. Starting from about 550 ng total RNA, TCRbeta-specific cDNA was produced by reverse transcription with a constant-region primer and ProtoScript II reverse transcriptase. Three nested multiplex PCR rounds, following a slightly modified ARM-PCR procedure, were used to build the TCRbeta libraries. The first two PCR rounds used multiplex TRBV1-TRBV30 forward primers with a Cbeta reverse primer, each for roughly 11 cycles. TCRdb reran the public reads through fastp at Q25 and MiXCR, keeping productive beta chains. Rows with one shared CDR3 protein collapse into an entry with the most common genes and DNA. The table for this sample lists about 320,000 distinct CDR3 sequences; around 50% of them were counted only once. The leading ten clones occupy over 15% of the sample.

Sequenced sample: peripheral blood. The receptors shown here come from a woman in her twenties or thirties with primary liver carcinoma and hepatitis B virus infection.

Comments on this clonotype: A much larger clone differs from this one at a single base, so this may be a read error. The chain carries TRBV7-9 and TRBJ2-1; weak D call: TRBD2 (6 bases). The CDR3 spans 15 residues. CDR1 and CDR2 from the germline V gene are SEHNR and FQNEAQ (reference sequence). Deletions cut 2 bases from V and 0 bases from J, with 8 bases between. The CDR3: CASSLPGSSYNEQFF. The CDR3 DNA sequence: TGTGCCAGCAGCTTACCCGGGAGCTCCTACAATGAGCAGTTCTTC.

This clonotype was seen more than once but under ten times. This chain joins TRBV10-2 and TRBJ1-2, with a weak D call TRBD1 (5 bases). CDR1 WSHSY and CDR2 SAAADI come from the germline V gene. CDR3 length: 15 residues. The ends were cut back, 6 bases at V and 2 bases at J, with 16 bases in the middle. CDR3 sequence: CASRGEVQENYGYTF. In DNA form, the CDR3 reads TGCGCCAGCAGAGGGGAGGTACAGGAAAACTATGGCTACACCTTC.

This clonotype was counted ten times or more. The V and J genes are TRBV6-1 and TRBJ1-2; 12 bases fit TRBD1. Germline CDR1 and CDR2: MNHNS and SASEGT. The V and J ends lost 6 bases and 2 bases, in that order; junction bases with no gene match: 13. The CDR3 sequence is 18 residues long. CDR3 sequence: CASRTLPGTGGTNYGYTF. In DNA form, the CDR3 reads TGTGCCAGCAGGACGCTCCCCGGGACAGGGGGCACAAACTATGGCTACACCTTC.

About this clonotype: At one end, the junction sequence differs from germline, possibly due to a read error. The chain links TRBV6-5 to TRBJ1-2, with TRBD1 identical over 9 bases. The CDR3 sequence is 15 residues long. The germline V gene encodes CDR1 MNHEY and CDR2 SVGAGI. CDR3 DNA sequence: TGCGCCAGCGTGTCGGACAGGGGTAAAGGCTATGGCTACACCTTC. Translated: CASVSDRGKGYGYTF.

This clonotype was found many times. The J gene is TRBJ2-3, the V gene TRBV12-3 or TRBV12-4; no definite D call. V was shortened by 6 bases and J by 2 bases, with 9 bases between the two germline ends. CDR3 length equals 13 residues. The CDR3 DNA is TGTGCCAGCAGACAACTTATCACAGATACGCAGTATTTT. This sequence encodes CASRQLITDTQYF.

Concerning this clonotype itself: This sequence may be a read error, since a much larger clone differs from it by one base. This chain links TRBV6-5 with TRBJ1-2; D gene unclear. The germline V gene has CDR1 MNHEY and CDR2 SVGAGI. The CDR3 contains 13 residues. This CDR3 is CASSHSGPGGYTF. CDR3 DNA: TGTGCCAGCAGTCACTCAGGACCGGGAGGCTACACCTTC.

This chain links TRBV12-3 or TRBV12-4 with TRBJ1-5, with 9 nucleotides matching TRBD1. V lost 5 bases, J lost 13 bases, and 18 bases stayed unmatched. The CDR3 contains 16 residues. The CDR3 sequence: CASSISGTGSNQSQHF. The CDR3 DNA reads TGTGCCAGCAGTATATCCGGGACAGGGAGCAATCAGTCTCAGCATTTT.

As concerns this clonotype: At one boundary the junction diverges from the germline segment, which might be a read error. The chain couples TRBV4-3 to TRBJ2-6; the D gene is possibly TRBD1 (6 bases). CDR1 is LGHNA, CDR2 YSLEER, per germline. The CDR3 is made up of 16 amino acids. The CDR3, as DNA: TGCGCCAGCAACCAAACAGGGAATGCTGGGGCCAACCTCCTGACTTTC. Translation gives CASNQTGNAGANLLTF.

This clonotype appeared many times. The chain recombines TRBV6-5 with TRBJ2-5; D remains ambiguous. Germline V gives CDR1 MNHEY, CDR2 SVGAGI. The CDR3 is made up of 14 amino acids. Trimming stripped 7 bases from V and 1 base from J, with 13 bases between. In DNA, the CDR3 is TGTGCCAGCACCCCCTTCGCAAGCCAAGAGACCCAGTACTTC. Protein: CASTPFASQETQYF.

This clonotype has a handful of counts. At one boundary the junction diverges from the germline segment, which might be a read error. The CDR3 coding sequence is TGTGTCAGCAGCTTAGGGGTAGGAGGTGAGCAGTTCTTC. It encodes CVSSLGVGGEQFF. The chain couples TRBV11-2 to TRBJ2-1; D assignment may be TRBD1 or TRBD2 (5 bases each). Germline values: CDR1 SGHAT, CDR2 FQNNGV. There are 13 residues in the CDR3.

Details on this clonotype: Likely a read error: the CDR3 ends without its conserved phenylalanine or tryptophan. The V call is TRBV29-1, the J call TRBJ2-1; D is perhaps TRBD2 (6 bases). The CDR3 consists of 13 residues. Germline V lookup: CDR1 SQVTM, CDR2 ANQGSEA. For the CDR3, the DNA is TGTAGCGTCTTTCTAGCGTCCTACAATGAGCAGTTCTTA. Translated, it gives CSVFLASYNEQFL.

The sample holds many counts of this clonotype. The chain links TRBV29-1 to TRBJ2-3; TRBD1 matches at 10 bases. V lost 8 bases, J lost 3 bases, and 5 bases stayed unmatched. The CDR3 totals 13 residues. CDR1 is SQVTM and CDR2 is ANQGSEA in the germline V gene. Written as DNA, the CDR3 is TGCAGCACGGACAGGGGGATGACAGATACGCAGTATTTT. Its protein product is CSTDRGMTDTQYF.

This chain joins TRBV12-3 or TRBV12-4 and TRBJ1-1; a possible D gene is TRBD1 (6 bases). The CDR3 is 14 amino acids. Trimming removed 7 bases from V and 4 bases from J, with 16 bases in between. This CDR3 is CASIERRGGTEAFF. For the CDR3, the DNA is TGTGCCAGCATCGAGAGAAGAGGGGGCACTGAAGCTTTCTTT.

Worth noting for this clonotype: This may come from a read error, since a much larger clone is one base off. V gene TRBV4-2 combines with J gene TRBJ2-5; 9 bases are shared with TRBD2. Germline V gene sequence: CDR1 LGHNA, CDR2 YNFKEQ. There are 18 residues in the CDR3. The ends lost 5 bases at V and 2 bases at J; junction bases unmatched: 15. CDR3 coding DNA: TGTGCCAGCAGCTCACAAATTCCTGGCGGGAGGGCACAAGAGACCCAGTACTTC. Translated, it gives CASSSQIPGGRAQETQYF.

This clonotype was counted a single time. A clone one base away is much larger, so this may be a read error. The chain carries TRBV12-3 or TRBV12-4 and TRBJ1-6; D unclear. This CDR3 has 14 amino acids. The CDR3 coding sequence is TGTGTCAGCAGAATAGCAGGCTATAATTCACCCCTCCACTTT. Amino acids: CVSRIAGYNSPLHF.

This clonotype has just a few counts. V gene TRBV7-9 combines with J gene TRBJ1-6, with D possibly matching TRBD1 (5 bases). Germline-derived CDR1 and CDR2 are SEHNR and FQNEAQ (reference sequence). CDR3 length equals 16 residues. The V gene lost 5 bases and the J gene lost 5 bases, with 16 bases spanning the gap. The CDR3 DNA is TGTGCCAGCAGCCCCCCGGGAGCAGGGAATAATTCACCCCTCCACTTT. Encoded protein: CASSPPGAGNNSPLHF.